These 17 T cell receptor beta chains originate from one sample sequenced in a study of blood T cell repertoires in COVID-19. This table comes from immunoSEQ multiplex PCR, and its TCRdb copy is limited to in-frame clones, with some not included. The sample contains around 260,000 clones, around four fifths of which appear only once. The specimen was PBMCs or T cells enriched from blood (not recorded which). These receptors originate from a man aged 30-40 years with acute COVID-19.

This clone has only a few counts. This sequence joins TRBV9 and TRBJ1-6; D perhaps matches TRBD1 (5 bases). Germline CDR1 reads SGDLS; CDR2 reads YYNGEE. CDR3 length: 14 residues. Trimming removed 4 bases at V and 6 bases at J, with 11 bases between. The chain's CDR3 is CASSITGTNSPLHF. The CDR3 DNA reads TGTGCCAGCAGCATTACAGGCACTAATTCACCCCTCCACTTT.

This sequence joins TRBV7-2 and TRBJ1-6; D call uncertain. V lost 1 base and J 11 bases, leaving 9 bases between the germline ends. Germline CDR1 is SGHTA and CDR2 is FQGNSA. This CDR3 has 13 amino acids. This CDR3 reads CASSLEPGTPLHF. In DNA form, the CDR3 reads TGTGCCAGCAGCTTAGAACCAGGAACACCCCTCCACTTT.

This chain joins TRBV29-1 and TRBJ1-3, with D possibly being TRBD1 (5 bases). Between the trimmed V and J ends, which lost 7 bases and 1 base, there was a span of 8 bases. Germline V lookup: CDR1 SQVTM, CDR2 ANQGSEA. The CDR3 length is 12 residues. The CDR3 region has the DNA TGCAGCGGCAGGGTTTCTGGAAACACCATATATTTT. Protein sequence: CSGRVSGNTIYF.

The sample holds one count of this clone. This chain uses TRBV5-4 with TRBJ1-1, with a weak D call TRBD1 (5 bases). The CDR3 loop spans 15 amino acids. The V and J ends lost 4 bases and 3 bases respectively, with 16 bases between them. Per germline, CDR1 SGHNT and CDR2 YYREEE (reference sequence). CDR3 bases: TGTGCCAGCAGCGCCGACGTCAGGGTGTACACTGAAGCTTTCTTT. It encodes CASSADVRVYTEAFF. Variable domain in full (rest from reference TRBV5-4 and TRBJ1-1): ETGVTQSPTHLIKTRGQQVTLRCSSQSGHNTVSWYQQALGQGPQFIFQYYREEENGRGNFPPRFSGLQFPNYSSELNVNALELDDSALYLCASSADVRVYTEAFFGQGTRLTVV.

V usage is TRBV6-1 and J usage is TRBJ1-1, with no clear D. Germline loops: CDR1 MNHNS, CDR2 SASEGT. This CDR3 is built from 13 residues. V lost 1 base and J lost 1, with 4 bases in between. The CDR3 DNA follows: TGTGCCAGCAGTGAAGTATGGAACACTGAAGCTTTCTTT. It translates to CASSEVWNTEAFF.

The V and J genes are TRBV29-1 and TRBJ1-1, with 8 nucleotides matching TRBD1. Germline CDR1 reads SQVTM; CDR2 reads ANQGSEA. The CDR3 is 14 amino acids. The J segment lost 6 bases and the V segment lost 4 bases, leaving 10 bases of the junction unmatched. The chain's CDR3 is CSVAARTGISEAFF. The CDR3 bases are TGCAGCGTTGCCGCCAGGACAGGGATCTCTGAAGCTTTCTTT.

V is TRBV7-8 and J is TRBJ2-3; TRBD1 matches 8 bases. The trim removed 8 bases at V and 6 bases at J, leaving 4 bases unmatched. CDR1 is SGHVS, CDR2 FQNEAQ, per germline. This CDR3 is 12 amino acids long. The CDR3 DNA follows: TGTGCCAGCGGGACAGGCTTTGATACGCAGTATTTT. Residues: CASGTGFDTQYF.

This rearrangement joins TRBV19 to TRBJ2-7; TRBD1 aligns across 10 bases. CDR1 and CDR2 from the germline V gene are LNHDA and SQIVND (reference sequence). The CDR3 has 15 residues. With 3 bases clipped from V and 4 bases from J, the junction kept 6 bases outside the gene matches. CDR3 protein: CASSIRTGGEYEQYV. The CDR3 coding sequence is TGTGCCAGTAGTATCAGGACAGGGGGGGAGTACGAGCAGTACGTC.

The chain carries TRBV11-2 and TRBJ1-3; TRBD1 matches at 7 bases. With 5 bases clipped from V and 2 bases from J, the junction kept 6 bases outside the gene matches. Germline V lookup: CDR1 SGHAT, CDR2 FQNNGV. The CDR3 has 15 amino acids. The CDR3 nucleotides read TGTGCCAGCAGCGCGACAGGGTACCCTGGAAACACCATATATTTT. Residues: CASSATGYPGNTIYF. Filled out from reference TRBV11-2 and TRBJ1-3, the complete variable domain reads EAGVAQSPRYKIIEKRQSVAFWCNPISGHATLYWYQQILGQGPKLLIQFQNNGVVDDSQLPKDRFSAERLKGVDSTLKIQPAKLEDSAVYLCASSATGYPGNTIYFGEGSWLTVV.

The gene calls are TRBV5-5 and TRBJ1-1, with 7 bases lining up with TRBD1. V shed 5 bases and J 8 bases; nucleotides not matched to a gene: 6. The germline CDR1 and CDR2 sequences are SGHKS and YYEKEE (reference sequence). This CDR3 is 12 amino acids long. This chain's CDR3 is CASSLTGVEAFF. For the CDR3, the DNA is TGTGCCAGCAGTTTAACAGGGGTGGAAGCTTTCTTT.

This sequence joins TRBV6-4 and TRBJ2-5, with TRBD2 matching 12 bases. Germline CDR1 is MRHNA and CDR2 is SNTAGT. V trimming: 4 bases; J trimming: 5 bases; junction bases outside the gene matches: 5. This CDR3 is built from 15 residues. CDR3 coding DNA: TGTGCCAGCAGTGCACTAGCGGGAGGATTGGAGACCCAGTACTTC. Protein sequence: CASSALAGGLETQYF.

The chain has TRBV19 and TRBJ1-5; D not resolved. Germline V gives CDR1 LNHDA, CDR2 SQIVND (reference sequence). The V and J ends lost 7 bases and 6 bases respectively, with 16 bases between them. CDR3 length: 14 residues. Written as DNA, the CDR3 is TGTGCCAGTATCCCGAGGCTTGGTGGTCAGCCCCAGCATTTT. This sequence encodes CASIPRLGGQPQHF.

This sequence joins TRBV6-5 and TRBJ2-3; D is unclear. Deletions cut 5 bases from V and 4 bases from J, with 13 bases between. The CDR3 is made up of 14 amino acids. Germline assignment: CDR1 MNHEY and CDR2 SVGAGI. This CDR3 is CASSRRDDPDTQYF. CDR3 nucleotides: TGTGCCAGCAGTCGGAGAGATGACCCAGATACGCAGTATTTT.

V usage is TRBV3-1 (or the pseudogene TRBV3-2) and J usage is TRBJ1-3, with 7 bases that match TRBD1. Trimming at V came to 4 bases and at J to 8 bases, leaving 8 bases not matched to a gene. Germline V gives CDR1 LGHDT, CDR2 YNNKEL (reference sequence). The CDR3 spans 14 residues. The CDR3 bases are TGTGCCAGCAGCCCGGACAGGAGAGGGGACACCATATATTTT. Its translation: CASSPDRRGDTIYF.

The chain joins TRBV7-2 to TRBJ1-4; D perhaps matches TRBD1 (6 bases). Looked up from germline, CDR1 is SGHTA and CDR2 is FQGNSA. V was clipped by 5 bases and J by 8 bases, with 15 bases between them. This CDR3 is 14 amino acids long. CDR3 DNA: TGTGCCAGCAGCGTCGGGGGGGCAGGCGAAAAACTGTTTTTT. Its protein is CASSVGGAGEKLFF.

This CDR3 is CASSLVPRFTGLEDTQYF. CDR3 sequence (DNA): TGTGCCAGCAGCTTAGTACCCCGGTTCACGGGATTGGAAGATACGCAGTATTTT. This chain links TRBV7-9 with TRBJ2-3, with a weak D call TRBD2 (5 bases). Trimming left V 1 base short and J 5 bases short, with 22 bases between. Germline-derived CDR1 and CDR2 are SEHNR and FQNEAQ (reference sequence). This CDR3 has 18 residues.

J is TRBJ1-1 and V is TRBV19; 8 bases are shared with TRBD1. This CDR3 has 16 residues. J lost 5 bases, V lost 6 bases, and 14 bases had no gene match. Germline V gene lookup returns CDR1 LNHDA and CDR2 SQIVND (reference sequence). The CDR3 loop is CASSPGPGGVRTEAFF. The CDR3 coding sequence is TGTGCCAGTAGCCCAGGCCCAGGGGGCGTCCGAACTGAAGCTTTCTTT.